The next 18 T cell receptor beta chains were all read from a single sample in a study of blood T cell repertoires in COVID-19. The method was immunoSEQ multiplex PCR; TCRdb's version includes in-frame clones alone and lacks a portion of them. The sample shows 110,000 to 150,000 clones, roughly 80% of them seen only once. Input material: peripheral blood. These receptors were obtained from a woman of 80 years or more with acute or convalescent COVID-19.

The chain has TRBV23-1 and TRBJ2-3, with 7 nucleotides matching TRBD1. Being an ORF, TRBV23-1 has a function that is uncertain. Trimming cost V 0 bases and J 5 bases; bases outside gene matches: 8. The CDR3 runs 16 residues. CDR3 DNA: TGCGCCAGCAGTCAATCGCGCAGGGGGAAGAGAGATACGCAGTATTTT. It specifies CASSQSRRGKRDTQYF.

This chain uses TRBV5-1 with TRBJ1-3; D gene unclear. Germline CDR1 and CDR2: SGHRS and YFSETQ. This CDR3 has 15 amino acids. Deletions cut 1 base from V and 4 bases from J, with 12 bases between. The CDR3 DNA is TGCGCCAGCAGCTTGATCTCTTCGTCCGGAAACACCATATATTTT. Translating gives CASSLISSSGNTIYF.

The chain employs TRBV30 and TRBJ2-7; a possible D gene is TRBD2 (6 bases). V lost 1 base, J lost 4 bases, and 14 bases lay in between. The CDR3 covers 14 residues. From germline, CDR1 is GTSNPN and CDR2 SVGIG (reference sequence). DNA of the CDR3: TGTGCCTGGAGTGGGCAGGCGGGGTATTACGAGCAGTACTTC. Translation gives CAWSGQAGYYEQYF.

This sequence joins TRBV5-1 and TRBJ2-3; 7 bases align to TRBD1. V shed 0 bases, J shed 0 bases, and the junction held 4 bases outside the gene matches. This CDR3 is built from 16 residues. Germline values: CDR1 SGHRS, CDR2 YFSETQ. The chain's CDR3 is CASSLGQGFSTDTQYF. The CDR3 bases are TGCGCCAGCAGCTTGGGACAGGGTTTTAGCACAGATACGCAGTATTTT.

The V gene is TRBV6-5, the J gene TRBJ2-1; 9 bases line up with TRBD2. Looked up from germline, CDR1 is MNHEY and CDR2 is SVGAGI. The CDR3 loop spans 14 amino acids. Trimming cost V 6 bases and J 2 bases; bases outside gene matches: 2. The CDR3 region has the DNA TGTGCCAGCAGCGCGGGAGGGCCCTACAATGAGCAGTTCTTC. Its protein product is CASSAGGPYNEQFF.

J is TRBJ2-2 and V is TRBV15, with D maybe TRBD2 (5 bases). CDR1 and CDR2 from the germline V gene are LNHNV and YYDKDF (reference sequence). Trimming removed 5 bases from V and 7 bases from J, with 17 bases in between. The CDR3 extends over 15 amino acids. The CDR3 nucleotides are TGTGCCACCAGCCGGAGGCCGATTGAGGACGGGGAGCTGTTTTTT. As protein: CATSRRPIEDGELFF.

The chain has TRBV7-8 and TRBJ1-5; TRBD1 agrees at 8 bases. Unmatched junction bases numbered 0, after V lost 3 bases and J lost 2 bases. This CDR3 is 14 amino acids long. Germline assignment: CDR1 SGHVS and CDR2 FQNEAQ. The CDR3 nucleotides are TGTGCCAGCAGCTTGGGACAGGGCAATCAGCCCCAGCATTTT. It specifies CASSLGQGNQPQHF.

The rearrangement uses TRBV7-9 and TRBJ2-1; 7 bases are shared with TRBD2. The CDR3 extends over 16 amino acids. Unmatched junction bases numbered 4, after V lost 0 bases and J lost 2 bases. Germline V gives CDR1 SEHNR, CDR2 FQNEAQ (reference sequence). In DNA, the CDR3 is TGTGCCAGCAGCTTAGCTGGCCTAGCGGCCTACAATGAGCAGTTCTTC. Translation: CASSLAGLAAYNEQFF.

V is TRBV7-9 and J is TRBJ2-3; D unclear. The CDR3 totals 14 residues. Between the trimmed V and J ends, which lost 3 bases and 0 bases, there was a span of 7 bases. Germline CDR1 reads SEHNR; CDR2 reads FQNEAQ (reference sequence). CDR3 nucleotides: TGTGCCAGCAGCTTCGGCGGCAGCACAGATACGCAGTATTTT. Encoded protein: CASSFGGSTDTQYF.

J is TRBJ2-2 and V is TRBV28; 8 bases agree with TRBD2. Germline V gene sequence: CDR1 MDHEN, CDR2 SYDVKM. The length of the CDR3 is 17 residues. V was pared by 5 bases and J by 0 bases, with 8 bases of the junction left unmatched. The CDR3 DNA is TGTGCCAGCAGTGAAGCGGGAGTCCCCCCGAACACCGGGGAGCTGTTTTTT. Protein product: CASSEAGVPPNTGELFF.

V gene TRBV6-5 combines with J gene TRBJ1-6; D unresolved. The CDR3 loop spans 14 amino acids. Germline CDR1 reads MNHEY; CDR2 reads SVGAGI. The CDR3 coding sequence is TGTGCGACGAGCGGCGCCGGAAATAATTCACCCCTCCACTTT. Translated: CATSGAGNNSPLHF.

The gene calls are TRBV28 and TRBJ1-1; unclear D gene. From germline, CDR1 is MDHEN and CDR2 SYDVKM. V was cut by 1 base and J by 0 bases, with 3 bases left in between. The CDR3 has 13 residues. CDR3 coding DNA: TGTGCCAGCAGTTTATTATTGAACACTGAAGCTTTCTTT. It is translated as CASSLLLNTEAFF.

The chain couples TRBV6-6 to TRBJ2-7, with TRBD2 matching over 10 bases. Germline CDR1 is MNHNY and CDR2 is SVGAGI (reference sequence). V dropped 0 bases and J dropped 5; count of bases not matched to a gene: 7. The CDR3 is 16 residues long. The CDR3 DNA follows: TGTGCCAGCAGTTACTCTACCGGGACTAGCGTAAACGAGCAGTACTTC. It specifies CASSYSTGTSVNEQYF.

The chain has TRBV21-1 and TRBJ2-3; the DNA was not compared with TRBD2, the D call given in the table. TRBV21-1 is given as a pseudogene. The CDR3 spans 16 residues. In DNA, the CDR3 is TGTGCCAGCAGCAAAGGGCGGCTAGCGTTCACAGATACGCAGTATTTT. Protein: CASSKGRLAFTDTQYF.

V gene TRBV7-8 combines with J gene TRBJ1-2; D is perhaps TRBD1 (5 bases). Trimming cost V 4 bases and J 8 bases, with 17 bases left between them. This CDR3 has 14 residues. Germline V gives CDR1 SGHVS, CDR2 FQNEAQ. CDR3 in DNA: TGTGCCAGCAGCTGGGGGGGGACCTCTGGCGGCTACACCTTC. Protein: CASSWGGTSGGYTF. The full variable domain, in which reference TRBV7-8 and TRBJ1-2 provide the parts outside the CDR3, is GAGVSQSPRYKVAKRGQDVALRCDPISGHVSLFWYQQALGQGPEFLTYFQNEAQLDKSGLPSDRFFAERPEGSVSTLKIQRTQQEDSAVYLCASSWGGTSGGYTFGSGTRLTVV.

The chain uses TRBV19 and TRBJ1-6; TRBD1 is a possible D gene (6 bases). V shed 9 bases and J shed 7 bases, with 16 bases lying between them. The germline V gene encodes CDR1 LNHDA and CDR2 SQIVND (reference sequence). CDR3 size: 14 residues. The CDR3 is CASLGQESNSPLHF. The DNA of the CDR3 is TGTGCCAGCTTGGGACAAGAGAGCAATTCACCCCTCCACTTT.

The chain joins TRBV4-1 to TRBJ2-5; D may be TRBD1 (6 bases). Germline V gene sequence: CDR1 MGHRA, CDR2 YSYEKL. This CDR3 is 14 amino acids long. V shed 4 bases and J shed 9 bases, with 18 bases lying between them. CDR3 sequence (DNA): TGCGCCAGCAGCCCAGCCCGGGACACCCAGCCCCAGTACTTC. This encodes CASSPARDTQPQYF.

A few counts support this clone. The rearrangement links TRBV2 to TRBJ1-5; 7 bases line up with TRBD1. The CDR3 is 15 amino acids. The V gene's germline CDR1 is SNHLY and CDR2 FYNNEI. After removal of 4 bases from V and 8 bases from J, the junction contained 11 bases not matched to a gene. DNA of the CDR3: TGTGCCAGCAGTGCTGAGAGACAGGGATTGGAGCCCCAGCATTTT. It yields the protein CASSAERQGLEPQHF. Based on the CDR3 plus reference TRBV2 and TRBJ1-5, the full variable domain is EPEVTQTPSHQVTQMGQEVILRCVPISNHLYFYWYRQILGQKVEFLVSFYNNEISEKSEIFDDQFSVERPDGSNFTLKIRSTKLEDSAMYFCASSAERQGLEPQHFGDGTRLSIL.